Only one count was recorded for the clone carrying this TCR beta chain. Antigen specificity is unknown. Some clones are missing from TCRdb's copy, which holds only in-frame ones; the method was immunoSEQ multiplex PCR. The sample has roughly 150,000 clones; 70% to 90% are singletons. The ends were cut back, 2 bases at V and 5 bases at J, with 16 bases in the middle. The V gene's germline CDR1 is MDHEN and CDR2 SYDVKM. This CDR3 region has 16 residues. The data were obtained in a study of T cell responses to AZD1222 COVID-19 vaccine. Background on the study: Second-dose recipients at about 4 or about 12 weeks were treated as one pooled group.

Findings and limits, study-wide: Increased Spike-specific TCR breadth and depth were observed after two AZD1222 doses. Unmutated regions of variants are reportedly targeted by nearly half of spike-specific TCRs. Only five or six AZD1222 recipients tested seropositive at baseline.

The gene calls are TRBV28 and TRBJ2-1; D tentatively reads TRBD1 or TRBD2 (5 bases each). The source of this sequence is an adult in good health. Specimen: peripheral blood, collected on day 0 of AZD1222 vaccination. The CDR3 reads CASSLSGGRDHNEQFF. The CDR3, as DNA: TGTGCCAGCAGTTTAAGTGGAGGACGGGACCACAATGAGCAGTTCTTC.